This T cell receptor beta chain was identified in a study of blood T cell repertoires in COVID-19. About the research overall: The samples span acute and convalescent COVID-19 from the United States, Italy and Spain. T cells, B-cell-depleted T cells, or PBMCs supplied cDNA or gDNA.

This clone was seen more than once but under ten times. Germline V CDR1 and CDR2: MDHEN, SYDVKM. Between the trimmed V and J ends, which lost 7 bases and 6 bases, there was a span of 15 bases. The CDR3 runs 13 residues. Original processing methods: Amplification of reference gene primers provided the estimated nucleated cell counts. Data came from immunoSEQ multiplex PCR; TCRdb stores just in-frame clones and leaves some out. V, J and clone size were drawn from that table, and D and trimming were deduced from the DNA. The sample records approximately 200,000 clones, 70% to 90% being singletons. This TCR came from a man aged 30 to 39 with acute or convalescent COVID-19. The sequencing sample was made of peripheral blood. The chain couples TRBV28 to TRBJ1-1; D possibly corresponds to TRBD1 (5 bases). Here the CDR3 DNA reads TGTGCCAGCAATCGGTGGGGGGACCCTGAAGCTTTCTTT. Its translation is CASNRWGDPEAFF.